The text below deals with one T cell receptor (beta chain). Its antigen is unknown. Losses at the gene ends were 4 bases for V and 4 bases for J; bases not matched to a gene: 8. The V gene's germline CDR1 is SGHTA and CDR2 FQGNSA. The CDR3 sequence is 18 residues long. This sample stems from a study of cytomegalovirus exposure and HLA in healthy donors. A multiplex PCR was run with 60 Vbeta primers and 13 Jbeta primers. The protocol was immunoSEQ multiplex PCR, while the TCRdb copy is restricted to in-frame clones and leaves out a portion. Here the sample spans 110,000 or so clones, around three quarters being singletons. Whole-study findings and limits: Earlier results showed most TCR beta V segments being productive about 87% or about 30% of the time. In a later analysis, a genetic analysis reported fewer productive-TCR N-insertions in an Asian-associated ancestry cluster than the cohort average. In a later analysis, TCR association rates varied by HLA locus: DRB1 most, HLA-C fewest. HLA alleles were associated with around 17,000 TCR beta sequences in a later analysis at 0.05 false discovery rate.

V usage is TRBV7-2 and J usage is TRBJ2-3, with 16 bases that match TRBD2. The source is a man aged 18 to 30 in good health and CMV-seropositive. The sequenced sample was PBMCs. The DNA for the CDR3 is TGTGCCAGCAGCTGGGGACTAGCGGGAGGGCCTTCCTCAGATACGCAGTATTTT. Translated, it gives CASSWGLAGGPSSDTQYF. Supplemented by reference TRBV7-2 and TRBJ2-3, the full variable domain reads GAGVSQSPSNKVTEKGKDVELRCDPISGHTALYWYRQSLGQGLEFLIYFQGNSAPDKSGLPSDRFSAERTGGSVSTLTIQRTQQEDSAVYLCASSWGLAGGPSSDTQYFGPGTRLTVL.